This T cell receptor beta chain originates from a study of T cell responses to AZD1222 COVID-19 vaccine (dated by TCRdb to the early 2020s). Study-wide context: Because spike-specific TCR depth and breadth did not differ between the two schedules, AZD1222 recipients who got a second dose at roughly 4 weeks were pooled with those who got a second dose at roughly 12 weeks. TCR sequencing was performed for roughly 250 trial participants, of whom around 210 were given two doses of AZD1222 and roughly 25 were given two doses of MenACWY control vaccine. Enrollment into the trials was organized by age into subgroups of 18-55, 56-69 and 70-plus years, and those subgroups contained about 160, 30 and 59 TCR-sequenced participants, respectively. The paper's findings and limits, for the study overall: The vaccine-associated CD4 TCRs covered the entire spike protein, and the dominant responses fell in regions 160-218 and 743-854. Because no day 14 peak-response samples were available, repertoires were characterized only after the peak T cell response. After two AZD1222 doses, spike-specific TCR breadth and depth were significantly higher than at day 0 and than in MenACWY recipients. Most participants were white British and females outnumbered males, and the authors suggested that clonal diversity may have been underestimated. Reportedly, almost half of the unique spike-specific TCRs recognized epitopes lying outside the regions that are mutated in the B.1.351 and B.1.1.7 variants. The 56-69-year group was small, and its depth increase did not reach significance, likely because of low power. Conclusions about previously exposed vaccinees are limited, since just six AZD1222 recipients were seropositive for SARS-CoV-2 at baseline.

The time point label on this specimen signifies: baseline before first vaccination. Vaccinee samples were obtained from the UK trials COV001 and COV002, which included a single-blind randomized controlled phase 2/3 trial of AZD1222 (ChAdOx1 nCoV-19) in healthy adults. Trial participant PBMC samples were collected at day 0 and day 28 after the second dose for TCRbeta chain sequencing. The CDR3 regions of human TCRbeta chains were analyzed by immunosequencing. As for the authors' bioinformatics: TCRs in the repertoires were matched against a reference library of SARS-CoV-2-specific TCRs that had been generated with the MIRA antigen-specificity platform. Breadth meant the fraction of unique TCRs that were SARS-CoV-2-associated, whereas depth meant the fraction of total T cells that were SARS-CoV-2-associated. Using the MIRA data, every spike-specific TCR was mapped to the spike region that the TCR reacted to and assigned to either a CD4 or a CD8 class. Log10-transformed breadth and depth values were compared by one-way ANOVA with Sidak's multiple comparisons tests. TCRdb obtained this table from immuneACCESS and retained in-frame rearrangements with V and J assigned. These tables miss some clones; where compared with another copy, unresolved V genes account for less than half of the shortfall, and the remainder is unexplained. V, J and clone size were drawn from that table, and D and trimming were deduced from the DNA. The sample includes about 66,000 clones, with roughly 87% observed a single time. The ten biggest clones cover roughly 17% of the sample.

The sample holds a few counts of this clone. Its antigen has not been determined. No clone much larger than this one lies a single base away; base qualities are absent. The sequence derives from an adult in good health. This sample comprised peripheral blood, obtained on day 0 of AZD1222 vaccination.

For the CDR3, the sequence is CARSPAGPRTDTQYF. Read as DNA, the sequence is TGTGCCAGAAGTCCCGCGGGACCACGCACAGATACGCAGTATTTT. The chain is assembled from TRBV7-5 and TRBJ2-3; no DNA check was done on the table's D call, TRBD2. TRBV7-5 is classified as a pseudogene. Taken from cysteine to phenylalanine, the CDR3 has 15 residues. The only DNA kept is the CDR3, 45 bases in frame from the first base.